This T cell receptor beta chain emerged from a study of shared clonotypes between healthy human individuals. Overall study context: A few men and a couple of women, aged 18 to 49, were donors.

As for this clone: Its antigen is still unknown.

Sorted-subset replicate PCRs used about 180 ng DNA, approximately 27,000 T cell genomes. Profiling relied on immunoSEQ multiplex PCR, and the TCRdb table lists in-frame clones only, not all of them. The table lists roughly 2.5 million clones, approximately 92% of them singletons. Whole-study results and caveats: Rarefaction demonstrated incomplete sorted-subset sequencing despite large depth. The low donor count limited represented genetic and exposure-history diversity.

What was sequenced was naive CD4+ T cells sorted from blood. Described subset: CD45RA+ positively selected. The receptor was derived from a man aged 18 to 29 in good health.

This CDR3 is CASRRGQTDSTDTQYF. In DNA form, the CDR3 reads TGTGCCAGCAGGAGGGGTCAGACTGATAGCACAGATACGCAGTATTTT. The chain is built from TRBV2 and TRBJ2-3; tentatively, D is TRBD1 or TRBD2 (5 bases each). Germline assignment: CDR1 SNHLY and CDR2 FYNNEI. This CDR3 contains 16 residues. The V end lost 6 bases, the J end lost 0 bases, and 16 bases lay between the germline ends.